The present TCR beta chain was sequenced within a study of blood T cell repertoires in COVID-19. Trimming removed 2 bases at V and 0 bases at J, with 8 bases between. Looked up from germline, CDR1 is SNHLY and CDR2 is FYNNEI. This CDR3 spans 15 amino acids. Sequenced by immunoSEQ multiplex PCR; TCRdb stores in-frame clones only, minus some. The data show about 180,000 clones, with more than 70% seen just once and more than 3.5% held by the top ten. The genes are TRBV2 and TRBJ1-3; no definite D call. This clonotype was obtained from a woman aged 25 to 45 with acute or convalescent COVID-19. The specimen sequenced was peripheral blood. In DNA form, the CDR3 reads TGTGCCAGCAGTGAATACGGTATCTCTGGAAACACCATATATTTT. As protein: CASSEYGISGNTIYF.